A single count supports the clone carrying this T cell receptor (beta chain). This sample was taken from a study of blood T cell repertoires in COVID-19. V lost 2 bases to trimming and J lost 8 bases, with 10 bases between them. This CDR3 region has 12 residues. Generated by immunoSEQ multiplex PCR, the TCRdb table keeps only in-frame clones and is missing some. The data contain about 260,000 clones, around four fifths of them singletons. Sequenced sample: peripheral blood. The sequence came from a man in his 60s with acute or convalescent COVID-19. The chain couples TRBV12-3 or TRBV12-4 to TRBJ2-7, with D maybe TRBD2 (5 bases). Here the CDR3 DNA reads TGTGCCAGCAGTTTAATCTCTAGCCAGCAGTACTTC. Translating gives CASSLISSQQYF.